This TCR beta chain came from a study of T cells in Graves' hyperthyroidism and ophthalmopathy. Study summary: Peripheral blood collection took place at initial diagnosis, before any treatment. Overall study results and limits: Most expanded thyroid clonotypes above 0.001 also appeared in blood. Ophthalmopathy was model-predicted a median approximately six months pre-onset.

Details on this clonotype: What it binds is unknown.

The germline V gene has CDR1 LNHDA and CDR2 SQIVND (reference sequence). The V end was cut by 2 bases, the J end by 2 bases, with 16 bases between. The CDR3 consists of 16 residues. There were TCR beta CDR3 regions amplified from RNA transcripts. First-round RT-PCR with HTBI primers amplified the TCR CDR3 region. One entry per CDR3 protein results from TCRdb running MiXCR on the multiplex PCR reads. This repertoire shows 560,000 or so distinct CDR3 sequences, roughly 21% found once; its top ten account for approximately 50%. The V and J genes are TRBV19 and TRBJ2-7; D is ambiguous. Sequences were obtained from blood. The receptor comes from a middle-aged man with Graves' ophthalmopathy. The CDR3 sequence is CASSITKIVRPYEQYF. The CDR3 nucleotides read TGTGCCAGTAGTATAACAAAAATCGTAAGGCCCTACGAGCAGTACTTC.